This paragraph covers one TCR beta chain sequence. Its antigen is as yet unknown. The method was immunoSEQ multiplex PCR; TCRdb's version includes in-frame clones alone and lacks a portion of them. This repertoire shows approximately 52,000 clones, approximately 80% found once; its top ten account for approximately 2.5%. This specimen belongs to a study of radiotherapy plus CTLA-4 blockade in lung cancer. Study-level information: Of all patients, more than 15% responded objectively and 25% to 35% showed disease control.

The CDR3 runs to 16 residues. Per the germline V gene, CDR1 is SGHRS and CDR2 is YFSETQ. Trimming shortened V by 4 bases and J by 1 base, and 14 bases separated the two germline ends. People whose metastatic non-small-cell lung cancer was chemo-refractory got focal radiation along with CTLA-4 blockade by ipilimumab. Findings of the study overall: TCR clones originating in tumors grew in number in blood after radiotherapy plus ipilimumab. Early blood T cell clone dynamics reportedly forecast response best, with interferon-beta.

The chain carries TRBV5-1 and TRBJ2-2; perhaps TRBD2 as D (7 bases). The sequence derives from a human donor with non-small cell lung cancer whose response to radiotherapy plus ipilimumab could not be evaluated. The sample here was peripheral blood, taken from a patient treated with radiotherapy plus ipilimumab. CDR3 DNA: TGCGCCAGCAGCGCAGCGGGACAAGAGAACACCGGGGAGCTGTTTTTT. Translation gives CASSAAGQENTGELFF.